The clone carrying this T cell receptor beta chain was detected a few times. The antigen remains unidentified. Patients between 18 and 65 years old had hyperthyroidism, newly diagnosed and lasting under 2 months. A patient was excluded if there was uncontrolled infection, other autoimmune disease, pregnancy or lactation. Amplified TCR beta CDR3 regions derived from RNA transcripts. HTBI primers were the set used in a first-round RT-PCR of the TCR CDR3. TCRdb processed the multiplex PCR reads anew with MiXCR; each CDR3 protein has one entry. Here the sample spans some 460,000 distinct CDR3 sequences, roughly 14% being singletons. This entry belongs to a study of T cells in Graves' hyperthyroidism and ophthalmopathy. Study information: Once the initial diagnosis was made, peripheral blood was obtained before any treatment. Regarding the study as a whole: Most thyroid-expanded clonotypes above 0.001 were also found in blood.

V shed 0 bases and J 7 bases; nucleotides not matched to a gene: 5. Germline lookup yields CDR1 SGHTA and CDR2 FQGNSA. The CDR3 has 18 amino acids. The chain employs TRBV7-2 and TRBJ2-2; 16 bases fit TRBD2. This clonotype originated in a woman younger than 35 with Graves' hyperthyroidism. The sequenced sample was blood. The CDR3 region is CASSLAGLAGGPDGELFF. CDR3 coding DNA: TGTGCCAGCAGCTTAGCGGGACTAGCGGGGGGGCCTGACGGGGAGCTGTTTTTT.